The clone carrying this T cell receptor (beta chain) was counted between two and nine times. Its antigen remains unknown. Measured with immunoSEQ multiplex PCR; TCRdb has only the in-frame clones, and not every one. Of some 86,000 clones in the sample, just over 90% were seen once. This specimen comes from a study of T cell responses to AZD1222 COVID-19 vaccine. The CDR3 covers 13 residues. Germline CDR1 is SGHVS and CDR2 is FQNEAQ. J lost 3 bases, V lost 6 bases, and 3 bases had no gene match. Points from the study as a whole: Spike-specific TCR repertoires showed rising breadth and depth after two AZD1222 doses.

Here the sequenced sample was peripheral blood, taken on day 0 of AZD1222 vaccination. The receptor comes from an adult in good health. The V and J genes are TRBV7-8 and TRBJ2-7, with TRBD2 matching 9 bases. The DNA of the CDR3 is TGTGCCAGCAGTCGACTAGCGGACTACGAGCAGTACTTC. Translated, it gives CASSRLADYEQYF. Drawing the rest from reference TRBV7-8 and TRBJ2-7, the complete variable domain is GAGVSQSPRYKVAKRGQDVALRCDPISGHVSLFWYQQALGQGPEFLTYFQNEAQLDKSGLPSDRFFAERPEGSVSTLKIQRTQQEDSAVYLCASSRLADYEQYFGPGTRLTVT.